Given below is one T cell receptor (beta chain) in context. The germline gives CDR1 KGHSH, CDR2 LQKENI. The CDR3 contains 14 residues. J was trimmed by 7 bases and V by 5 bases; bases with no gene match: 5. This specimen comes from a study of T cell changes during pregnancy in multiple sclerosis. TCRdb's table, derived via immunoSEQ multiplex PCR, lists solely in-frame clones and lacks some. In the table there are tens of thousands of clones, roughly 90% of which are singletons. Sequencing used peripheral blood, obtained in the first trimester of pregnancy. This TCR came from a female donor with multiple sclerosis, enrolled in a pregnancy study. The chain uses TRBV18 and TRBJ1-4; the match to TRBD1 covers 9 bases. The CDR3 here is CASSGRTGAEKLFF. The CDR3 nucleotides are TGTGCCAGCTCAGGCCGGACAGGGGCTGAAAAACTGTTTTTT.